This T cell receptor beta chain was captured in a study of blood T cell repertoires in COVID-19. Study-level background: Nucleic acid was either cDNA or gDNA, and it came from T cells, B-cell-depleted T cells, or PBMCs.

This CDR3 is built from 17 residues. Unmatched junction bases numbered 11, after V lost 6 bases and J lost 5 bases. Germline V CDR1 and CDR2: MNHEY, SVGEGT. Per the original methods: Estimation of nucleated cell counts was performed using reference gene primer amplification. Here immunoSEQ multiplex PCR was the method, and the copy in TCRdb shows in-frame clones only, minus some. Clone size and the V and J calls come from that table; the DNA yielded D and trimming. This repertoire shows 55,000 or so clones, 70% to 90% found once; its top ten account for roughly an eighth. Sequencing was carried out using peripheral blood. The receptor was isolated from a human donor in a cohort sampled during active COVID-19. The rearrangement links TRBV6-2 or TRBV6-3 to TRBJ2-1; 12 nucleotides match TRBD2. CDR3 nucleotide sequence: TGTGCCAGCAGCCAGACTAGCGGGAGAAGTTGGGACAATGAGCAGTTCTTC. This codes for CASSQTSGRSWDNEQFF.